The 3 T cell receptor beta chains given below trace back to one sample, sequenced in a study of CD8+ T cells in alopecia areata. As for treatment: oral pan-JAK inhibitor, 5-10 mg twice daily. cDNA reverse transcribed from extracted RNA served as the sequencing template. The repertoire was sequenced with immunoSEQ multiplex PCR; TCRdb's copy has only in-frame clones and lacks some. This table holds fewer than 250,000 clones, 60% found once. The material was CD4+ T cells sorted from blood, obtained at week 24, from a patient treated with tofacitinib. Source of these receptors: a human donor with alopecia areata.

V gene TRBV9 combines with J gene TRBJ1-1; 8 bases are a match to TRBD1. The CDR3 totals 15 residues. V shed 5 bases and J 7 bases; nucleotides not matched to a gene: 13. CDR1 and CDR2 (germline): SGDLS, YYNGEE. The CDR3 spells CASRGVTGVEGEAFF. The CDR3 nucleotides are TGTGCCAGCAGGGGAGTGACAGGGGTCGAGGGTGAAGCTTTCTTT.

Note on this clone: The sample contains more than one DNA sequence encoding this CDR3. The chain combines TRBV7-2 with TRBJ1-2, with D possibly being TRBD1 (5 bases). The germline V gene has CDR1 SGHTA and CDR2 FQGNSA. The CDR3 runs to 12 residues. The ends were cut back, 5 bases at V and 4 bases at J, with 8 bases in the middle. In DNA, the CDR3 is TGTGCCAGCAGCCGTGACAGCTATGGCTACACCTTC. Its protein product is CASSRDSYGYTF.

The genes are TRBV27 and TRBJ1-5; the D gene is possibly TRBD1 (5 bases). There are 19 residues in the CDR3. Germline lookup yields CDR1 MNHEY and CDR2 SMNVEV (reference sequence). V was shortened by 5 bases and J by 1 base, with 24 bases between the two germline ends. CDR3 loop: CASSPTDTGIWVSNQPQHF. Written as DNA, the CDR3 is TGTGCCAGCAGTCCGACGGACACGGGAATCTGGGTGAGCAATCAGCCCCAGCATTTT.